The rows below give T cell receptor beta chains drawn from one sample of a study of Graves' ophthalmopathy and Graves' hyperthyroidism. TCRdb re-called the multiplex PCR reads with MiXCR, one entry per CDR3 protein. This sample carries around 1.1 million distinct CDR3 sequences, less than 45% of them seen once, and the ten largest clones take over 8.5%. Material: peripheral blood or thyroid tissue (not recorded which). The receptors were sampled from an adult man with Graves' hyperthyroidism. Each CDR3 is given with its conserved first and last residue. The D gene is left open where the match is weak. Clone size, where shown, is once, few, many, or a class for clones that have expanded.

cdr3_aa	cdr3_nt	d_call	j_call	v_call	clone_size
CSARVTGDRYNSPLHF	TGCAGTGCTAGAGTAACGGGGGATCGCTATAATTCACCCCTCCACTTT	-	TRBJ1-6	TRBV20-1	-
CASSQDGVWEQYF	TGTGCCAGCAGCCAAGACGGGGTCTGGGAGCAGTACTTC	-	TRBJ2-7	TRBV3-1	few
CASSMGPGNTIYF	TGTGCCAGCAGTATGGGGCCTGGAAACACCATATATTTT	-	TRBJ1-3	TRBV7-9	-
CASRRDREFPYEQYF	TGTGCCAGCAGACGAGACAGGGAGTTCCCCTACGAGCAGTACTTC	TRBD1	TRBJ2-7	TRBV28	-
CAIREGQTYGYTF	TGTGCCATCAGAGAGGGACAGACCTATGGCTACACCTTC	TRBD1	TRBJ1-2	TRBV10-3	many
CASRGHSGNTIYF	TGTGCCAGCAGAGGCCACTCTGGAAACACCATATATTTT	-	TRBJ1-3	TRBV10-3	-
CASSQDVIRYTGELFF	TGCGCCAGCAGCCAAGATGTCATCCGGTACACCGGGGAGCTGTTTTTT	-	TRBJ2-2	TRBV11-2	-
CASRGRTEGSYEQYF	TGTGCCAGTAGGGGACGGACAGAGGGGTCCTACGAGCAGTACTTC	-	TRBJ2-7	TRBV19	many
CASSQEVRISYEQYF	TGCGCCAGCAGCCAAGAGGTTAGGATCTCTTACGAGCAGTACTTC	-	TRBJ2-7	TRBV4-1	few
CASSLLPLAGGETQYF	TGTGCCAGCAGCTTATTACCACTAGCGGGAGGGGAGACCCAGTACTTC	TRBD2	TRBJ2-5	TRBV11-2	few
CASSVVTGDGYGYTF	TGTGCCAGCAGTGTTGTGACAGGGGACGGCTATGGCTACACCTTC	TRBD1	TRBJ1-2	TRBV25-1	-
CASSVGPENNQPQHF	TGTGCCAGCAGCGTAGGCCCCGAAAACAATCAGCCCCAGCATTTT	-	TRBJ1-5	TRBV9	-
CASSVTILEAFF	TGTGCCAGCAGTGTCACCATCCTTGAAGCTTTCTTT	-	TRBJ1-1	TRBV6-1	many
CASRRTGGGDNSPLHF	TGTGCCAGCAGGAGGACAGGGGGTGGTGATAATTCACCCCTCCACTTT	TRBD1	TRBJ1-6	TRBV5-5	many
CASSLAGGGHRGGYTF	TGTGCCAGCAGCTTAGCAGGGGGGGGTCATCGTGGTGGCTACACCTTC	-	TRBJ1-2	TRBV7-2	-
CSLGQGMYQGNTIYF	TGCAGCTTGGGACAGGGGATGTATCAAGGAAACACCATATATTTT	TRBD1	TRBJ1-3	TRBV29-1	-
CASRNRDRGSGNTF	TGTGCCAGCAGAAACCGGGACAGGGGCTCTGGAAACACCTTC	TRBD1	TRBJ1-2	TRBV12-3/TRBV12-4	-
CASSNQNRGLRYEQYF	TGTGCCAGCAGCAACCAGAACAGGGGGCTCCGCTACGAGCAGTACTTC	TRBD1	TRBJ2-7	TRBV6-2/TRBV6-3	few
CASSSILAGVVSTGELFF	TGTGCCAGCAGCTCTATACTAGCGGGAGTAGTTAGCACCGGGGAGCTGTTTTTT	TRBD2	TRBJ2-2	TRBV5-6	few
CASNNVEVLNQPQHF	TGTGCCAGCAACAACGTGGAGGTGCTGAATCAGCCCCAGCATTTT	-	TRBJ1-5	TRBV2	many
CASRRQGAGNQPQHF	TGTGCCAGCCGTCGACAGGGGGCTGGCAATCAGCCCCAGCATTTT	TRBD1	TRBJ1-5	TRBV2	-
CSAREGAPAYGYTF	TGCAGTGCTAGAGAAGGGGCGCCCGCTTATGGCTACACCTTC	-	TRBJ1-2	TRBV20-1	few
CASSTGPPEMNTEAFF	TGTGCCAGCAGTACCGGGCCCCCTGAAATGAACACTGAAGCTTTCTTT	-	TRBJ1-1	TRBV12-3/TRBV12-4	-
CAIRPTETQYF	TGTGCCATCAGACCGACAGAGACCCAGTACTTC	-	TRBJ2-5	TRBV10-3	-
CASSLGRLTNQPQYF	TGTGCCAGCAGCTTAGGTCGCCTAACCAATCAGCCCCAGTACTTC	-	TRBJ2-5	TRBV7-8	-
CASSSHSGRQETQYF	TGTGCCAGCAGCTCCCATTCGGGCAGACAAGAGACCCAGTACTTC	-	TRBJ2-5	TRBV7-2	many
CASRLPGQPQHF	TGTGCCAGCAGGCTCCCAGGGCAGCCCCAGCATTTT	-	TRBJ1-5	TRBV12-3/TRBV12-4	-
CASSSHSLGQGSDYTF	TGTGCCAGCAGTTCTCACAGCCTTGGACAGGGATCTGACTACACCTTC	TRBD1	TRBJ1-2	TRBV7-8	few
CASRGRGTISQQYF	TGTGCCAGCAGAGGGAGAGGGACAATTTCCCAGCAGTACTTC	-	TRBJ2-7	TRBV4-2	many
CSARDRVLDSPLHF	TGCAGTGCAAGGGACAGGGTCTTGGATTCACCCCTCCACTTT	TRBD1	TRBJ1-6	TRBV20-1	-